This is a list of T cell receptor beta chains from one sample in a study of blood T cell repertoires in COVID-19. TCRdb's copy holds only in-frame clones and misses some; the assay was immunoSEQ multiplex PCR. The sample lists 300,000 to 350,000 clones; 87% were seen once. Sequencing input: peripheral blood. The receptors derive from a young man with active or convalescent COVID-19. CDR3s include the opening cysteine and the closing phenylalanine or tryptophan. D genes are given only for firm matches.

J	D	V	CDR3	DNA
TRBJ2-6	NA	TRBV18	CASSPPSRPSGANVLTF	TGTGCCAGCTCACCACCTAGCCGCCCCTCTGGGGCCAACGTCCTGACTTTC
TRBJ2-3	TRBD2	TRBV13	CASSLTSGGTDTQYF	TGTGCCAGCAGTCTGACTAGCGGGGGCACAGATACGCAGTATTTT
TRBJ2-1	TRBD1	TRBV9	CASSTNIAGGAPFF	TGTGCCAGCAGCACCAATATCGCAGGGGGCGCGCCGTTCTTC
TRBJ2-3	NA	TRBV9	CASSALALDTQYF	TGTGCCAGCAGCGCCCTAGCGTTGGATACGCAGTATTTT
TRBJ2-7	NA	TRBV29-1	CSVLGGTEEQYF	TGCAGCGTTTTGGGGGGAACGGAAGAGCAGTACTTC
TRBJ1-1	NA	TRBV5-1	CASSLVVGEGTEAFF	TGCGCCAGCAGCTTGGTGGTAGGGGAAGGCACTGAAGCTTTCTTT
TRBJ2-3	NA	TRBV11-2	CASSLAKVGADTQYF	TGTGCCAGCAGCTTAGCCAAAGTCGGGGCAGATACGCAGTATTTT
TRBJ2-3	NA	TRBV3-1/TRBV3-2	CASSLGTGPRYF	TGTGCCAGCAGCCTAGGCACAGGTCCCCGGTATTTT
TRBJ1-1	NA	TRBV5-1	CASSPDINTEAFF	TGCGCCAGCAGCCCGGACATCAACACTGAAGCTTTCTTT
TRBJ2-7	NA	TRBV11-2	CASSLSRDYEQYF	TGTGCCAGCAGCTTAAGTCGGGACTACGAGCAGTACTTC
TRBJ1-5	NA	TRBV18	CASSPGTLSTVHF	TGTGCCAGCTCACCTGGGACACTTTCCACAGTGCATTTT
TRBJ2-2	NA	TRBV27	CASGHGQIVNTGELFF	TGTGCCAGCGGACATGGGCAGATAGTGAACACCGGGGAGCTGTTTTTT
TRBJ1-2	NA	TRBV11-2	CASSFMTGAPGYTF	TGTGCCAGCAGCTTCATGACAGGAGCGCCTGGCTACACCTTC
TRBJ2-7	NA	TRBV6-5	CASRPVDTPGDEQYF	TGTGCCAGCAGACCCGTCGACACTCCGGGGGACGAGCAGTACTTC